Each of the 17 T cell receptor beta chains below was sequenced from the same sample in a study of tumor-infiltrating lymphocytes in glioblastoma multiforme. Multiple V-beta primers and a C-beta primer amplified TCRB from RNA. A single record per CDR3 protein comes from TCRdb applying MiXCR to the multiplex PCR reads. The data contain 9,000 or so distinct CDR3 sequences, 74% of them seen just once; the ten biggest clones take up about three quarters. Source material: brain tumor tissue. The receptors here all came from a male donor with glioblastoma.

This chain uses TRBV11-2 with TRBJ2-1; no firm D call. CDR1 and CDR2 (germline): SGHAT, FQNNGV. CDR3 size: 14 residues. V was shortened by 1 base and J by 9 bases, with 13 bases between the two germline ends. CDR3 coding DNA: TGTGCCAGCAGCTTAGGGGCCGTAGGTTTTGAGCAGTTCTTC. Encoded protein: CASSLGAVGFEQFF.

The chain recombines TRBV20-1 with TRBJ2-3, with 9 bases identical to TRBD2. This CDR3 region has 15 residues. Germline CDR1 is DFQATT and CDR2 is SNEGSKA (reference sequence). V was pared by 2 bases and J by 2 bases, with 5 bases of the junction left unmatched. Written as DNA, the CDR3 is TGCAGTGCTAGATCCCTAGCGGGGTACACAGATACGCAGTATTTT. Encoded protein: CSARSLAGYTDTQYF.

This chain uses TRBV10-3 with TRBJ2-1, with D possibly matching TRBD2 (7 bases). CDR3 length: 14 amino acids. The V and J ends lost 6 bases and 5 bases respectively, with 14 bases between them. Germline values: CDR1 ENHRY, CDR2 SYGVKD. Here the CDR3 DNA reads TGTGCCATCAGGGGGGGGGGGCCGGACAATGAGCAGTTCTTC. This gives the protein CAIRGGGPDNEQFF.

With regard to this clonotype: The junction differs from germline at one of its ends, possibly a read error. The chain links TRBV20-1 to TRBJ2-7; TRBD2 matches at 10 bases. CDR1 and CDR2 from the germline V gene are DFQATT and SNEGSKA (reference sequence). CDR3 length equals 15 residues. DNA for the CDR3: TGCAGTGCTAGAGCTAGCGGGGGAAGCTCCTACGAACAGTACTTC. This translates into CSARASGGSSYEQYF.

The chain is built from TRBV20-1 and TRBJ2-5, with TRBD2 as a possible D gene (7 bases). CDR1 is DFQATT, CDR2 SNEGSKA, per germline (reference sequence). Trimming cost V 0 bases and J 5 bases, with 16 bases left between them. The CDR3 is made up of 15 amino acids. The chain's CDR3 is CSARDGGGASETQYF. In DNA form, the CDR3 reads TGCAGTGCTAGAGATGGGGGGGGGGCCTCCGAGACCCAGTACTTC.

This clonotype was picked up a small number of times. J is TRBJ2-1 and V is TRBV11-2; 11 bases agree with TRBD2. The CDR3 runs 15 residues. Germline V CDR1 and CDR2: SGHAT, FQNNGV. J gave up 9 bases and V 4 bases, and 8 bases lay outside the gene matches. The CDR3 coding sequence is TGTGCCAGCAGCTACGGGACTAGCGGAGGGGGTGAGCAGTTCTTC. Its translation is CASSYGTSGGGEQFF. The variable domain in full, with the rest retrieved from reference TRBV11-2 and TRBJ2-1, is EAGVAQSPRYKIIEKRQSVAFWCNPISGHATLYWYQQILGQGPKLLIQFQNNGVVDDSQLPKDRFSAERLKGVDSTLKIQPAKLEDSAVYLCASSYGTSGGGEQFFGPGTRLTVL.

Concerning this clonotype: A much more abundant neighbour one base away suggests this may be a read error. Likely a read error: the CDR3 ends without its conserved phenylalanine or tryptophan. This chain joins TRBV12-3 or TRBV12-4 and TRBJ2-1; 7 nucleotides match TRBD2. This CDR3 spans 15 amino acids. V lost 6 bases, J lost 8 bases, and 13 bases stayed unmatched. CDR3 nucleotides: TGTGCCAGCAGCTCCAGGGAGGGGATTTGGGATGAGCAGTTCTCC. It yields the protein CASSSREGIWDEQFS.

This clonotype was found a few times. A much larger clonotype is one base distant, so this may be a read error. V gene TRBV20-1 combines with J gene TRBJ1-5, with D perhaps TRBD1 (5 bases). There are 13 residues in the CDR3. The V gene lost 6 bases and the J gene lost 4 bases, with 13 bases spanning the gap. Germline CDR1 reads DFQATT; CDR2 reads SNEGSKA (reference sequence). The CDR3 DNA sequence: TGCAGTGCCGTTTCTAAGGGGAATCAGCCCCAGCATTTT. This sequence encodes CSAVSKGNQPQHF.

The chain couples TRBV20-1 to TRBJ2-5; the match to TRBD1 covers 9 bases. The J call is in doubt because the DNA end fits TRBJ2-1 better. Germline assignment: CDR1 DFQATT and CDR2 SNEGSKA (reference sequence). The CDR3 sequence is 15 residues long. The CDR3 spells CSAVRTGAYQETQFF. The CDR3 DNA reads TGCAGTGCTGTTCGGACAGGGGCATACCAAGAGACCCAGTTCTTC.

The J gene is TRBJ2-7, the V gene TRBV20-1; TRBD2 is a possible D gene (6 bases). This CDR3 contains 14 residues. Germline CDR1 and CDR2: DFQATT and SNEGSKA (reference sequence). The V gene lost 2 bases and the J gene lost 6 bases, with 17 bases spanning the gap. In DNA form, the CDR3 reads TGCAGTGCTAGACGAGTGGGGAGGATTCCCGAGCAGTACTTC. It translates to CSARRVGRIPEQYF.

This clonotype was found once. The rearrangement joins TRBV20-1 to TRBJ2-7; TRBD2 might be the D (7 bases). Germline lookup yields CDR1 DFQATT and CDR2 SNEGSKA (reference sequence). Trimming stripped 3 bases from V and 6 bases from J, with 18 bases between. This CDR3 has 14 residues. The CDR3 is CSARGGLDGREQYF. The CDR3 bases are TGCAGTGCTAGGGGGGGGCTAGATGGGCGCGAGCAGTACTTC.

The chain has TRBV11-2 and TRBJ1-1; 7 nucleotides agree with TRBD1. J gave up 0 bases and V 3 bases, and 10 bases lay outside the gene matches. Germline values: CDR1 SGHAT, CDR2 FQNNGV. There are 17 residues in the CDR3. CDR3 loop: CASSFYRGEGVNTEAFF. The CDR3 nucleotides read TGTGCCAGCAGCTTCTACAGGGGCGAGGGTGTGAACACTGAAGCTTTCTTT.

On this clonotype: One end of the junction fails to match germline, which may point to a read error. The chain carries TRBV11-2 and TRBJ2-2, with 7 bases lining up with TRBD2. This CDR3 contains 20 residues. In germline, CDR1 is SGHAT, CDR2 FQNNGV. The CDR3 region has the DNA TGTTCCAGCACCCCCTCATTCGGCCAAGTGCTAGCGGTAAACACCGGGGGGCTGTTTTTT. This codes for CSSTPSFGQVLAVNTGGLFF. Variable domain in full (rest from reference TRBV11-2 and TRBJ2-2): EAGVAQSPRYKIIEKRQSVAFWCNPISGHATLYWYQQILGQGPKLLIQFQNNGVVDDSQLPKDRFSAERLKGVDSTLKIQPAKLEDSAVYLCSSTPSFGQVLAVNTGGLFFGEGSRLTVL.

This clonotype was found once. The junction does not match germline at one end; this may be a read error. The V call is TRBV29-1, the J call TRBJ2-3; D is uncertain. The CDR3 loop spans 14 amino acids. Germline V lookup: CDR1 SQVTM, CDR2 ANQGSEA. The CDR3 region has the DNA TGCAGCGTGGTCGGGCCAAGGGAAAAAGATACGCAATATTTT. Its protein is CSVVGPREKDTQYF.

This clonotype was counted only a few times. The rearrangement uses TRBV4-1 and TRBJ1-2; maybe TRBD1 (5 bases). The CDR3 length is 15 residues. The V end lost 0 bases, the J end lost 2 bases, and 10 bases lay between the germline ends. Germline-derived CDR1 and CDR2 are MGHRA and YSYEKL. The chain's CDR3 is CASSQELGRNYGYTF. The CDR3 bases are TGCGCCAGCAGCCAAGAGCTGGGGCGAAACTATGGCTACACCTTC.

As for this clonotype: One end of the junction does not line up with germline, which may come from a read error. The chain uses TRBV20-1 and TRBJ2-5; D might be TRBD1 (7 bases). The V gene's germline CDR1 is DFQATT and CDR2 SNEGSKA (reference sequence). This CDR3 has 15 amino acids. This CDR3 is CSTREGSRGAETQYF. The CDR3 region has the DNA TGCAGTACTAGAGAAGGCTCCAGGGGGGCAGAGACCCAGTATTTC.

V is TRBV29-1 and J is TRBJ1-1, with 9 bases identical to TRBD1. J gave up 0 bases and V 6 bases, and 5 bases lay outside the gene matches. CDR1 is SQVTM, CDR2 ANQGSEA, per germline. There are 14 residues in the CDR3. CDR3 nucleotides: TGCAGCGTAGCGACAGGGGGTTTGAACACTGAAGCTTTCTTT. Translation gives CSVATGGLNTEAFF.